The clone carrying this TCR beta chain was observed a handful of times. Its specificity is not known. Trimming stripped 5 bases from V and 0 bases from J, with 13 bases between. The CDR3 has 15 residues. Germline assignment: CDR1 SGHVS and CDR2 FNYEAQ. The study's findings and limits: Whole repertoires were not studied in the larger cohort, only one V-J beta rearrangement. Greatest tumor Treg TCR overlap was with tumor naive CD4+ cells. The TCR gene usage of tumor memory CD4+ T cells clustered together with blood and lymph node memory CD4+ cells and with lymph node naive CD4+ cells.

Treg sorting used a CD4+CD25+CD127-/low gate. Full-length variable regions came from constant-region reverse primers plus semi-nested Nested Universal Primer A PCR. MiXCR was run by TCRdb on the 5' RACE reads, yielding one entry per CDR3 protein. The sample consists of around 10,000 distinct CDR3 sequences, under 35% of them appearing once. V and J are TRBV7-6 and TRBJ1-1, with D tentatively TRBD1 (6 bases). The sample consisted of Tregs sorted from a lymph node. The TCR sequence derives from a female donor with breast cancer. This CDR3 is CASSPSGHLNTEAFF. The CDR3 DNA reads as TGTGCCAGCAGCCCCTCGGGACACTTGAACACTGAAGCTTTCTTT.